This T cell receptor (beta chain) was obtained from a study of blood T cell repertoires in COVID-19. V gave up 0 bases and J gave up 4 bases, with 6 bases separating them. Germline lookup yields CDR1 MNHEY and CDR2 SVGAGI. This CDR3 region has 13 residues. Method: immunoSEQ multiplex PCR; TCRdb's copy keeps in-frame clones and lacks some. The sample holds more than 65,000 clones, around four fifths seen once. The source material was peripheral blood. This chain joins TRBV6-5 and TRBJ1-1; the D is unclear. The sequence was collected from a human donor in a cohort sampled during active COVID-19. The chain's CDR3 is CASSYSRVTEAFF. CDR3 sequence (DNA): TGTGCCAGCAGTTACTCCCGGGTCACTGAAGCTTTCTTT.